Following are 31 T cell receptor beta chains from one sample sequenced in a study of T cell repertoires in cytomegalovirus infection. TCRdb called the reads again in MiXCR, with one record for every CDR3 protein. Here the sample spans 450,000 to 600,000 distinct CDR3 sequences, 10% to 12% being singletons. Sequences were obtained from PBMCs. These receptors were taken from a human donor in good health (CMV status not recorded). Some clones in this sample may be carry-over from other donors' samples.

The chain combines TRBV2 with TRBJ2-7; 8 bases fit TRBD1. The V segment lost 7 bases and the J segment 2 bases; nucleotides outside the gene matches: 4. Germline lookup yields CDR1 SNHLY and CDR2 FYNNEI. The CDR3 has 13 amino acids. CDR3 bases: TGTGCCAGCAACCGGGACAGGCCCTACGAGCAGTACTTC. Residues: CASNRDRPYEQYF.

This clonotype was seen repeatedly, ten times or more. The chain combines TRBV7-2 with TRBJ2-7; D might be TRBD2 (5 bases). Per germline, CDR1 SGHTA and CDR2 FQGNSA. This CDR3 is built from 14 residues. Trimming removed 1 base at V and 4 bases at J, with 11 bases between. The CDR3, as DNA: TGTGCCAGCAGCTTAGGGAGCGGTCCTTACGAGCAGTACTTC. Protein sequence: CASSLGSGPYEQYF.

V and J are TRBV10-3 and TRBJ2-5; D not certain. Germline V gene data show CDR1 as ENHRY and CDR2 as SYGVKD. The CDR3 is 13 amino acids. Trimming stripped 3 bases from V and 1 base from J, with 6 bases between. The CDR3: CAISDDTQETQYF. In DNA, the CDR3 is TGTGCCATCAGTGACGACACCCAAGAGACCCAGTACTTC.

This clonotype was seen more than once but under ten times. The gene calls are TRBV2 and TRBJ2-2, with 9 bases fitting TRBD2. Trimming at V came to 7 bases and at J to 3 bases, leaving 15 bases not matched to a gene. The CDR3 is 18 amino acids. From germline, CDR1 is SNHLY and CDR2 FYNNEI. The CDR3 DNA reads as TGTGCCAGCACCTTAGCGGGAGCCCTCCTCTTCGACACCGGGGAGCTGTTTTTT. Translation: CASTLAGALLFDTGELFF.

This clonotype was seen a handful of times. The rearrangement joins TRBV19 to TRBJ2-1; D may match TRBD1 or TRBD2 (5 bases each). V gave up 4 bases and J gave up 8 bases, with 21 bases separating them. This CDR3 contains 16 residues. Germline-derived CDR1 and CDR2 are LNHDA and SQIVND (reference sequence). The CDR3 protein is CASSTYRDAWLHEQFF. CDR3 coding DNA: TGTGCCAGTAGTACCTACCGGGACGCCTGGTTGCATGAGCAGTTCTTC. Based on the CDR3 plus reference TRBV19 and TRBJ2-1, the full variable domain is DGGITQSPKYLFRKEGQNVTLSCEQNLNHDAMYWYRQDPGQGLRLIYYSQIVNDFQKGDIAEGYSVSREKKESFPLTVTSAQKNPTAFYLCASSTYRDAWLHEQFFGPGTRLTVL.

This clonotype appeared many times. Here the CDR3 reads CASSLAPGQGQETQYF. CDR3 DNA: TGTGCCAGCAGCTTAGCTCCTGGACAGGGCCAAGAGACCCAGTACTTC. The chain is built from TRBV7-2 and TRBJ2-5; TRBD1 matches 8 bases. Germline lookup yields CDR1 SGHTA and CDR2 FQGNSA. The CDR3 sequence is 16 residues long. The V gene end was trimmed by 0 bases and the J gene end by 1 base; junction bases not matched to a gene: 4.

There are many counts of this clonotype. The CDR3 sequence is CASSSGTYATNEKLFF. The CDR3, as DNA: TGTGCCAGCAGCTCCGGGACTTATGCAACTAATGAAAAACTGTTTTTT. This sequence joins TRBV7-9 and TRBJ1-4, with D tentatively TRBD1 (5 bases). This CDR3 has 16 residues. Germline-derived CDR1 and CDR2 are SEHNR and FQNEAQ (reference sequence). Trimming pared 4 bases from V and 0 bases from J, leaving 12 bases between.

The rearrangement uses TRBV12-3 or TRBV12-4 and TRBJ2-4, with TRBD2 as a possible D gene (5 bases). The ends were cut back, 5 bases at V and 7 bases at J, with 15 bases in the middle. The CDR3 consists of 14 residues. Written as DNA, the CDR3 is TGTGCCAGCAGTCTAGGGCGGGTGGGGAACATTCAGTACTTC. Protein product: CASSLGRVGNIQYF.

This clonotype was picked up many times. The chain uses TRBV10-3 and TRBJ2-1, with TRBD2 identical over 8 bases. This CDR3 contains 13 residues. Germline-derived CDR1 and CDR2 are ENHRY and SYGVKD. The V segment lost 7 bases and the J segment 5 bases; nucleotides outside the gene matches: 4. CDR3 protein: CAITSGGDNEQFF. The CDR3 region has the DNA TGTGCCATCACGAGCGGGGGAGACAATGAGCAGTTCTTC.

This clonotype was recorded at least ten times. The chain carries TRBV6-1 and TRBJ1-2, with TRBD1 matching 12 bases. Germline-derived CDR1 and CDR2 are MNHNS and SASEGT. The J segment lost 4 bases and the V segment lost 4 bases, leaving 4 bases of the junction unmatched. The CDR3 totals 15 residues. The CDR3 coding sequence is TGTGCCAGCAGTGGACCGGGACAGGGGGCCTATGGCTACACCTTC. It codes for CASSGPGQGAYGYTF.

In this sample, this clonotype turned up many times. The chain carries TRBV2 and TRBJ2-2; 12 nucleotides line up with TRBD2. The germline CDR1 and CDR2 sequences are SNHLY and FYNNEI. The CDR3 runs 18 residues. V was clipped by 6 bases and J by 1 base; unmatched bases: 9. CDR3 loop: CASSGLAGLKKNTGELFF. The CDR3 region has the DNA TGTGCCAGCAGCGGACTAGCGGGGCTGAAGAAGAACACCGGGGAGCTGTTTTTT.

This clonotype came up many times. V is TRBV7-2 and J is TRBJ2-5, with 13 bases identical to TRBD2. Germline V CDR1 and CDR2: SGHTA, FQGNSA. Germline trimming cut 1 base from V and 5 bases from J; bases unmatched to any gene: 7. The CDR3 loop spans 17 amino acids. CDR3 amino acids: CASSLVGLAGEWETQYF. The CDR3 nucleotides read TGTGCCAGCAGCTTAGTTGGACTAGCGGGAGAATGGGAGACCCAGTACTTC.

This clonotype showed up many times. The V gene is TRBV10-2, the J gene TRBJ1-1; D possibly corresponds to TRBD1 (5 bases). V was clipped by 7 bases and J by 4 bases, with 7 bases between them. CDR1 and CDR2 from the germline V gene are WSHSY and SAAADI. This CDR3 region has 11 residues. The CDR3 sequence is CASNQGTEAFF. The CDR3 coding sequence is TGCGCCAGCAATCAGGGCACTGAAGCTTTCTTT.

This clonotype was counted a few times. The chain is built from TRBV7-3 and TRBJ1-1; D remains unclear. V was cut by 2 bases and J by 0 bases, with 16 bases left in between. CDR1 is SGHTA, CDR2 FQGTGA, per germline. This CDR3 contains 17 residues. The CDR3 loop reads CASSLYPLGVVNTEAFF. DNA for the CDR3: TGTGCCAGCAGCTTATACCCCCTCGGAGTAGTGAACACTGAAGCTTTCTTT.

This clonotype was observed at least ten times. V is TRBV28 and J is TRBJ2-1; 9 bases are a match to TRBD1. Germline V gene data show CDR1 as MDHEN and CDR2 as SYDVKM. The junction had 3 bases not matched to a gene; V was cut back by 3 bases and J by 3 bases. This CDR3 is 15 amino acids long. DNA for the CDR3: TGTGCCAGCAGTTTTACAGGGGGCGGCTACAATGAGCAGTTCTTC. Residues: CASSFTGGGYNEQFF.

This clonotype was seen ten or more times. This chain links TRBV12-5 with TRBJ2-1; D not resolved. Deletions cut 7 bases from V and 4 bases from J, with 20 bases between. CDR1 and CDR2 (germline): LGHNT, FRNRAP. The CDR3 extends over 16 amino acids. The DNA for the CDR3 is TGTGCTAGTGCCCCCCTTGGAGTGGCCCATTACAATGAGCAGTTCTTC. Translation gives CASAPLGVAHYNEQFF.

This clonotype was recorded at least ten times. This chain links TRBV20-1 with TRBJ1-2; the D is unclear. The V gene lost 0 bases and the J gene lost 7 bases, with 6 bases spanning the gap. CDR1 is DFQATT, CDR2 SNEGSKA, per germline (reference sequence). This CDR3 region has 11 residues. The CDR3 loop is CSARDGSGYTF. The CDR3, as DNA: TGCAGTGCTAGAGATGGTAGTGGCTACACCTTC.

In this sample, this clonotype turned up many times. The chain has TRBV12-3 or TRBV12-4 and TRBJ2-7, with TRBD1 matching over 8 bases. V shed 8 bases and J 7 bases; nucleotides not matched to a gene: 13. CDR3 size: 14 residues. The CDR3 DNA reads as TGTGCCAGCGGAGACAGGGGCGCGGTGGGAGAGCAGTACTTC. As protein: CASGDRGAVGEQYF.

Turning to this clonotype: A clone one base away is much larger, so this may be a read error. The missing conserved phenylalanine or tryptophan at the end of this CDR3 makes a read error likely. The chain recombines TRBV5-4 with TRBJ1-6, with TRBD1 as a possible D gene (5 bases). The CDR3 is 16 residues long. Trimming left V 4 bases short and J 4 bases short, with 15 bases between. The germline V gene has CDR1 SGHNT and CDR2 YYREEE (reference sequence). This chain's CDR3 is CASSRDSGAYNSPLHS. DNA for the CDR3: TGTGCCAGCAGCCGGGACTCCGGAGCATATAATTCACCCCTCCACTCT.

This clonotype was picked up many times. J is TRBJ2-3 and V is TRBV6-1; D assignment may be TRBD1 or TRBD2 (5 bases each). The ends were cut back, 3 bases at V and 6 bases at J, with 10 bases in the middle. This CDR3 region has 13 residues. Germline-derived CDR1 and CDR2 are MNHNS and SASEGT. The CDR3 nucleotides read TGTGCCAGCAGTGACCAGGGCGGGGATACGCAGTATTTT. Its translation is CASSDQGGDTQYF.

This clonotype was seen more than once but under ten times. The chain uses TRBV20-1 and TRBJ2-3; TRBD1 aligns across 8 bases. V trimming: 5 bases; J trimming: 2 bases; junction bases outside the gene matches: 6. The germline V gene encodes CDR1 DFQATT and CDR2 SNEGSKA (reference sequence). The CDR3 totals 14 residues. The CDR3 here is CSAGPGGHTDTQYF. The CDR3, as DNA: TGCAGTGCTGGCCCAGGGGGCCACACAGATACGCAGTATTTT.

This clonotype occurred many times. CDR3 nucleotides: TGTGCCAGCAGTCCCTCCGCGCAACCTTCGAACACCGGGGAGCTGTTTTTT. Amino acid sequence: CASSPSAQPSNTGELFF. This sequence joins TRBV7-3 and TRBJ2-2, with D hard to call. Trimming cost V 6 bases and J 0 bases, with 17 bases left between them. There are 17 residues in the CDR3. The germline CDR1 and CDR2 sequences are SGHTA and FQGTGA.

This clonotype was counted a few times. The chain links TRBV4-1 to TRBJ1-5, with 7 bases fitting TRBD1. J was trimmed by 4 bases and V by 0 bases; bases with no gene match: 6. CDR3 size: 16 residues. CDR1 and CDR2 from the germline V gene are MGHRA and YSYEKL. CDR3 DNA sequence: TGCGCCAGCAGCCAAGATAAGTGGACAGGTAATCAGCCCCAGCATTTT. Residues: CASSQDKWTGNQPQHF.

This clonotype was seen ten or more times. Here the CDR3 omits its conserved ending phenylalanine or tryptophan, so a read error is the likely source. It is unclear where the CDR3 begins or ends on the DNA, so no DNA is shown, and the CDR3 is as TCRdb lists it. V gene TRBV6-1 combines with J gene TRBJ2-7; the D call TRBD1 from the table was never checked on the DNA. From germline, CDR1 is MNHNS and CDR2 SASEGT. The CDR3 region is 16 residues in length, termini included. The CDR3 sequence: CASSPTVYGQGFPLST.

This clonotype was found a few times. J is TRBJ1-5 and V is TRBV19; possible D gene TRBD1, 5 bases. Germline CDR1 is LNHDA and CDR2 is SQIVND (reference sequence). V lost 3 bases to trimming and J lost 7 bases, with 16 bases between them. The CDR3 has 15 residues. The CDR3, as DNA: TGTGCCAGTAGTATGCTGGGACCTACCAGGCAGCCCCAGCATTTT. This translates into CASSMLGPTRQPQHF.

To note about this clonotype: Possible read error: a much larger clone is one base away. Here the CDR3 reads CASGFRLAGGPSVNEQFF. The CDR3 DNA reads TGTGCCAGCGGTTTTAGGCTAGCGGGAGGGCCCTCTGTCAATGAGCAGTTCTTC. The gene calls are TRBV27 and TRBJ2-1; 12 bases map to TRBD2. From germline, CDR1 is MNHEY and CDR2 SMNVEV (reference sequence). The CDR3 spans 18 residues.

This clonotype appeared a few times. The chain combines TRBV15 with TRBJ2-5; D remains unclear. In germline, CDR1 is LNHNV, CDR2 YYDKDF (reference sequence). This CDR3 is built from 14 residues. V was shortened by 2 bases and J by 2 bases, with 9 bases between the two germline ends. CDR3 amino acids: CATSRRLNQETQYF. The CDR3 bases are TGTGCCACCAGCAGAAGACTCAATCAAGAGACCCAGTACTTC.

This sequence joins TRBV20-1 and TRBJ1-1; 7 bases line up with TRBD1. Germline CDR1 DFQATT, CDR2 SNEGSKA (reference sequence). This CDR3 is built from 14 residues. V shed 2 bases and J 1 base; nucleotides not matched to a gene: 4. CDR3 coding DNA: TGCAGTGCTAGAAAGGGGGCCGGGAACACTGAAGCTTTCTTT. As protein: CSARKGAGNTEAFF.

This clonotype was seen repeatedly, ten times or more. The J gene is TRBJ2-1, the V gene TRBV19; either TRBD1 or TRBD2 may supply D (5 bases each). V dropped 3 bases and J dropped 5 bases, with 11 bases sitting between them. The CDR3 length is 14 residues. The germline V gene encodes CDR1 LNHDA and CDR2 SQIVND (reference sequence). CDR3 sequence reads: CASSIRDLNNEQFF. The CDR3 DNA reads TGTGCCAGTAGTATCCGGGACCTTAACAATGAGCAGTTCTTC.

The V gene is TRBV14, the J gene TRBJ2-5; either TRBD1 or TRBD2 may fit D (6 bases each). In germline, CDR1 is SGHDN, CDR2 FVKESK. The CDR3 sequence is 14 residues long. V dropped 4 bases and J dropped 5 bases, with 14 bases sitting between them. The CDR3 sequence is CASSRLRGAETQYF. CDR3 in DNA: TGTGCCAGCAGCCGTTTGAGGGGGGCCGAGACCCAGTACTTC.

This clonotype was observed at least ten times. This chain links TRBV7-2 with TRBJ2-1; 7 bases agree with TRBD2. V gave up 5 bases and J gave up 0 bases; unmatched junction bases: 7. The CDR3 totals 16 residues. Germline V gene lookup returns CDR1 SGHTA and CDR2 FQGNSA. For the CDR3, the DNA is TGTGCCAGCAGCCGAAGCGGGATGAGCTCCTACAATGAGCAGTTCTTC. As protein: CASSRSGMSSYNEQFF.